This entry lists 15 T cell receptor beta chains sequenced from one sample in a study of blood T cell repertoires in COVID-19. TCRdb keeps only in-frame clones here, not all; method: immunoSEQ multiplex PCR. The table lists hundreds of thousands of clones, more than 70% of them singletons. The sample was PBMCs or T cells enriched from blood (not recorded which). The receptor source for this set is a man between 25 and 39 years old with acute COVID-19.

The V call is TRBV9, the J call TRBJ1-1, with TRBD1 matching over 7 bases. This CDR3 has 17 amino acids. Looked up from germline, CDR1 is SGDLS and CDR2 is YYNGEE. J was trimmed by 1 base and V by 3 bases; bases with no gene match: 12. The CDR3 nucleotides are TGTGCCAGCAGCGGCTTTCTCCGACAGGGCGGGAACACTGAAGCTTTCTTT. It yields the protein CASSGFLRQGGNTEAFF.

The genes are TRBV28 and TRBJ1-2, with D perhaps TRBD1 (6 bases). Trimming removed 6 bases at V and 3 bases at J, with 17 bases between. The CDR3 length is 15 residues. Germline loops: CDR1 MDHEN, CDR2 SYDVKM. The CDR3 region has the DNA TGTGCCAGCAGATCGCCCCAGGGGCCGGACTATGGCTACACCTTC. It yields the protein CASRSPQGPDYGYTF.

In this sample, this clone turned up a few times. J is TRBJ2-2 and V is TRBV11-2; maybe TRBD2 (5 bases). V shed 5 bases and J shed 7 bases, with 11 bases lying between them. The germline gives CDR1 SGHAT, CDR2 FQNNGV. The CDR3 has 13 amino acids. This CDR3 is CASSGEFVGELFF. In DNA, the CDR3 is TGTGCCAGCAGCGGGGAGTTCGTCGGGGAGCTGTTTTTT. The whole variable domain, remainder taken from reference TRBV11-2 and TRBJ2-2, is EAGVAQSPRYKIIEKRQSVAFWCNPISGHATLYWYQQILGQGPKLLIQFQNNGVVDDSQLPKDRFSAERLKGVDSTLKIQPAKLEDSAVYLCASSGEFVGELFFGEGSRLTVL.

This sequence joins TRBV6-5 and TRBJ2-5; 7 nucleotides line up with TRBD2. Germline CDR1 is MNHEY and CDR2 is SVGAGI. The CDR3 extends over 14 amino acids. Trimming at V came to 6 bases and at J to 4 bases, leaving 8 bases not matched to a gene. The CDR3 protein is CASRFGGSGETQYF. CDR3 nucleotides: TGTGCCAGCAGATTCGGGGGGTCGGGAGAGACCCAGTACTTC.

J is TRBJ2-6 and V is TRBV10-3, with 8 bases fitting TRBD1. V lost 7 bases to trimming and J lost 3 bases; unmatched junction nucleotides: 5. CDR1 ENHRY and CDR2 SYGVKD come from the germline V gene. The CDR3 has 15 residues. CDR3 DNA sequence: TGTGCCATCAATCAGGGGGCGGGTGGGGCCAACGTCCTGACTTTC. This encodes CAINQGAGGANVLTF.

V and J are TRBV9 and TRBJ1-5, with a tentative D call TRBD1 (6 bases). The CDR3 is 14 residues long. V lost 0 bases and J 4 bases, leaving 8 bases between the germline ends. CDR1 SGDLS and CDR2 YYNGEE come from the germline V gene. The CDR3 here is CASSVAGANQPQHF. DNA of the CDR3: TGTGCCAGCAGCGTAGCAGGGGCAAATCAGCCCCAGCATTTT.

The chain links TRBV3-1 (or the pseudogene TRBV3-2) to TRBJ1-4; D perhaps matches TRBD1 (6 bases). Trimming cost V 3 bases and J 8 bases, with 13 bases left between them. The germline gives CDR1 LGHDT, CDR2 YNNKEL (reference sequence). The CDR3 contains 14 residues. The DNA for the CDR3 is TGTGCCAGCAGCCATAGGGGGGGGGACGAAAAACTGTTTTTT. This encodes CASSHRGGDEKLFF.

V is TRBV27 and J is TRBJ2-5; TRBD1 matches at 9 bases. Germline V CDR1 and CDR2: MNHEY, SMNVEV (reference sequence). V shed 5 bases and J 5 bases; nucleotides not matched to a gene: 12. This CDR3 spans 16 amino acids. The CDR3 sequence: CASSVPPGQGRETQYF. The DNA for the CDR3 is TGTGCCAGCAGTGTACCCCCGGGACAGGGACGTGAGACCCAGTACTTC.

The rearrangement joins TRBV12-3 or TRBV12-4 to TRBJ2-7; D is perhaps TRBD1 (6 bases). With 5 bases removed from V and 6 bases from J, the gap between germline ends came to 11 bases. The CDR3 covers 12 residues. CDR3 region: CASSINRAEQYF. The CDR3 bases are TGTGCCAGCAGTATAAACAGGGCCGAGCAGTACTTC.

The chain has TRBV5-1 and TRBJ2-3, with unresolved D. CDR3 length: 13 residues. V was trimmed by 2 bases and J by 5 bases, leaving 9 bases between them. The germline gives CDR1 SGHRS, CDR2 YFSETQ. The CDR3 sequence is CASSLNARDTQYF. The CDR3, as DNA: TGCGCCAGCAGCTTAAATGCCAGAGATACGCAGTATTTT.

CDR3 sequence (DNA): TGCGCCACCTTGCTAAGAGCGGGGGGGCGTGATGAGCAGTTCTTC. Amino acid sequence: CATLLRAGGRDEQFF. This rearrangement joins TRBV10-2 to TRBJ2-1, with 10 bases matching TRBD2. Trimming took 10 bases from V and 8 from J; bases not matched to a gene: 14. The CDR3 spans 15 residues. CDR1 is WSHSY, CDR2 SAAADI, per germline.

V usage is TRBV7-6 and J usage is TRBJ2-2; D perhaps matches TRBD1 (6 bases). This CDR3 comprises 17 residues. Germline CDR1 is SGHVS and CDR2 is FNYEAQ. The germline V and J ends were trimmed by 1 base and 0 bases, with 12 bases remaining between them. DNA for the CDR3: TGTGCCAGCAGCTTAGAAGGGGGTCATGCGAACACCGGGGAGCTGTTTTTT. Translation gives CASSLEGGHANTGELFF.

The chain links TRBV5-4 to TRBJ2-4; 9 bases map to TRBD1. The CDR3 contains 15 residues. V dropped 4 bases and J dropped 8; count of bases not matched to a gene: 10. Per the germline V gene, CDR1 is SGHNT and CDR2 is YYREEE (reference sequence). The CDR3 DNA follows: TGTGCCAGCAGCAGGACAGGGGCTTCCGGCGACATTCAGTACTTC. As protein: CASSRTGASGDIQYF.

This clone was seen a single time. J is TRBJ1-2 and V is TRBV27; D perhaps matches TRBD1 (5 bases). There are 15 residues in the CDR3. CDR1 is MNHEY and CDR2 is SMNVEV in the germline V gene (reference sequence). V lost 5 bases and J 0 bases, leaving 13 bases between the germline ends. The DNA of the CDR3 is TGTGCCAGCAGTCCTTCGGGGGGTACTAACTATGGCTACACCTTC. It encodes CASSPSGGTNYGYTF.

The chain has TRBV7-9 and TRBJ2-7, with 14 positions matching TRBD2. The CDR3 spans 17 residues. Per germline, CDR1 SEHNR and CDR2 FQNEAQ (reference sequence). The J segment lost 7 bases and the V segment lost 5 bases, leaving 13 bases of the junction unmatched. The CDR3 region has the DNA TGTGCCAGCAGCGCCACCCTCGGACTAGCGGGGGGACTTGAGCAGTACTTC. Residues: CASSATLGLAGGLEQYF.